This record concerns one T cell receptor beta chain sequence. V lost 3 bases and J lost 7; bases outside the gene matches: 11. Germline CDR1 reads SGHTS; CDR2 reads YDEGEE. This CDR3 is 15 amino acids long. This sample was taken from a study of blood T cell repertoires in COVID-19. Generated by immunoSEQ multiplex PCR, the TCRdb table keeps only in-frame clones and is missing some. The table includes over 90,000 clones, approximately 84% detected once. The sequenced material came from peripheral blood. The J gene is TRBJ2-7, the V gene TRBV5-8; the match to TRBD1 covers 9 bases. The sequence was obtained from a man aged 55 to 69 with acute or convalescent COVID-19. The DNA for the CDR3 is TGTGCCAGCAGCTACTCCGGGACAGGGTCTGAGGAGCAGTACTTC. It is translated as CASSYSGTGSEEQYF.